This T cell receptor beta chain was documented in a study of breast tumors, draining lymph nodes, adjacent tissues. Whole-study findings and limits: The lymph node origin of tumor T cells was framed as consistent with a hypothesis, not demonstrated. Compared with lymph nodes, tumors were less diverse; compared with nontumor tissue, more. Luminal-like breast cancer showed significantly higher tumor–nontumor repertoire similarity than basal-like. The data were judged consistent with most tumor T cells coming from lymph node and expanding in tumor.

One entry per CDR3 protein results from TCRdb running MiXCR on the multiplex PCR reads. This table has 150,000 to 200,000 distinct CDR3 sequences, approximately 30% appearing once. This clonotype showed up many times. Its antigen is undetermined. The V segment lost 0 bases and the J segment 7 bases; nucleotides outside the gene matches: 5. The germline V gene has CDR1 SGHRS and CDR2 YFSETQ. The CDR3 is 15 amino acids. Samples came from axillary lymph nodes draining the breast cancer. The chain uses TRBV5-1 and TRBJ2-1; 9 bases align to TRBD2. This TCR was sampled from a female donor with breast cancer. Some clones in this sample may be carry-over from other donors' samples. The specimen was axillary lymph node tissue. The CDR3 spells CASSLGVAGENEQFF. DNA of the CDR3: TGCGCCAGCAGCTTGGGAGTAGCGGGGGAGAATGAGCAGTTCTTC.